These 20 T cell receptor beta chains share one sample of origin, sequenced in a study of cytomegalovirus exposure and HLA in healthy donors. The PCR had 60 Vbeta and 13 Jbeta primers. Clones were read by immunoSEQ multiplex PCR, and TCRdb kept only the in-frame ones, dropping some. Of 200,000 or so clones detected, around 86% appear once; the ten largest clones hold 1% to 1.5%. Sequenced sample: PBMCs. The origin of the receptors is a young man in good health and CMV-seronegative.

The genes are TRBV9 and TRBJ2-2; the match to TRBD1 covers 7 bases. The germline V gene encodes CDR1 SGDLS and CDR2 YYNGEE. The length of the CDR3 is 15 residues. J lost 4 bases, V lost 3 bases, and 6 bases had no gene match. DNA of the CDR3: TGTGCCAGCAGCGCCACAGGGGCTATCACCGGGGAGCTGTTTTTT. It encodes CASSATGAITGELFF.

The chain employs TRBV5-1 and TRBJ2-2; the match to TRBD2 covers 11 bases. Unmatched junction bases numbered 4, after V lost 1 base and J lost 5 bases. The germline V gene has CDR1 SGHRS and CDR2 YFSETQ. The CDR3 sequence is 16 residues long. Written as DNA, the CDR3 is TGCGCCAGCAGCTTGCAAACTAGCGGGGGTACCGGGGAGCTGTTTTTT. The encoded protein is CASSLQTSGGTGELFF.

The chain uses TRBV2 and TRBJ2-5; the match to TRBD2 covers 8 bases. The CDR3 extends over 15 amino acids. Germline lookup yields CDR1 SNHLY and CDR2 FYNNEI. The trim removed 3 bases at V and 7 bases at J, leaving 10 bases unmatched. The CDR3 sequence: CASSELLAAPGTQYF. The CDR3 nucleotides read TGTGCCAGCAGTGAGTTACTAGCGGCCCCAGGGACCCAGTACTTC.

J is TRBJ2-3 and V is TRBV11-1; possible D gene TRBD2, 5 bases. Germline loops: CDR1 SGHAT, CDR2 FQDESV (reference sequence). Trimming pared 2 bases from V and 3 bases from J, leaving 15 bases between. This CDR3 comprises 16 residues. CDR3 sequence: CASSLRWTLKTDTQYF. The CDR3 coding sequence is TGTGCCAGCAGCTTACGTTGGACTCTGAAGACAGATACGCAGTATTTT.

The genes are TRBV6-1 and TRBJ1-4, with 9 bases that match TRBD1. The CDR3 totals 16 residues. Looked up from germline, CDR1 is MNHNS and CDR2 is SASEGT. The V gene end was trimmed by 3 bases and the J gene end by 8 bases; junction bases not matched to a gene: 10. CDR3 in amino acids: CASSDMAGTGNEKLFF. DNA of the CDR3: TGTGCCAGCAGTGATATGGCCGGGACAGGGAACGAAAAACTGTTTTTT.

The chain couples TRBV30 to TRBJ2-3; TRBD2 agrees at 14 bases. CDR1 GTSNPN and CDR2 SVGIG come from the germline V gene (reference sequence). This CDR3 is 18 amino acids long. V shed 1 base, J shed 6 bases, and the junction held 12 bases outside the gene matches. The CDR3 reads CAWSGLTTSGRAVDTQYF. The CDR3 DNA reads TGTGCCTGGAGTGGCCTCACGACTAGCGGGAGGGCCGTTGATACGCAGTATTTT. The full variable domain, rest sourced from reference TRBV30 and TRBJ2-3, is SQTIHQWPATLVQPVGSPLSLECTVEGTSNPNLYWYRQAAGRGLQLLFYSVGIGQISSEVPQNLSASRPQDRQFILSSKKLLLSDSGFYLCAWSGLTTSGRAVDTQYFGPGTRLTVL.

The chain joins TRBV21-1 to TRBJ2-1; the table's D call TRBD1 went unverified against the DNA. TRBV21-1 is a pseudogene. CDR3 length: 18 residues. The CDR3 here is CASSNGTATEKTYNEQFF. The DNA of the CDR3 is TGTGCCAGCAGCAACGGGACAGCAACCGAAAAAACCTACAATGAGCAGTTCTTC.

The V gene is TRBV5-4, the J gene TRBJ2-7; 9 bases fit TRBD2. J gave up 3 bases and V 2 bases, and 12 bases lay outside the gene matches. Germline loops: CDR1 SGHNT, CDR2 YYREEE (reference sequence). There are 17 residues in the CDR3. CDR3 in DNA: TGTGCCAGCAGCTTCGGGTATAGCGGGGGCGTTGGCTACGAGCAGTACTTC. It is translated as CASSFGYSGGVGYEQYF.

The rearrangement links TRBV2 to TRBJ1-2, with D tentatively TRBD1 (5 bases). Looked up from germline, CDR1 is SNHLY and CDR2 is FYNNEI. V gave up 5 bases and J gave up 3 bases, with 16 bases separating them. The CDR3 spans 15 residues. CDR3 residues: CASSTLGRGDYGYTF. The CDR3 DNA reads TGTGCCAGCAGTACCCTGGGGCGGGGGGACTATGGCTACACCTTC. The complete variable domain, with remaining parts taken from reference TRBV2 and TRBJ1-2, reads EPEVTQTPSHQVTQMGQEVILRCVPISNHLYFYWYRQILGQKVEFLVSFYNNEISEKSEIFDDQFSVERPDGSNFTLKIRSTKLEDSAMYFCASSTLGRGDYGYTFGSGTRLTVV.

This clone was found once. This rearrangement joins TRBV6-5 to TRBJ2-7; no clear D. Germline lookup yields CDR1 MNHEY and CDR2 SVGAGI. The CDR3 totals 13 residues. The ends were cut back, 0 bases at V and 5 bases at J, with 8 bases in the middle. In nucleotides, the CDR3 is TGTGCCAGCAGTTACTCCGCGGTGGACGAGCAGTACTTC. Its translation is CASSYSAVDEQYF.

The chain uses TRBV29-1 and TRBJ1-2; a possible D gene is TRBD1 (6 bases). V dropped 6 bases and J dropped 4 bases, with 9 bases sitting between them. CDR1 and CDR2 (germline): SQVTM, ANQGSEA. The CDR3 spans 11 residues. Written as DNA, the CDR3 is TGCAGCGTCCTGGACAGCTATGGCTACACCTTC. Amino acid sequence: CSVLDSYGYTF.

The chain couples TRBV27 to TRBJ2-7; 7 nucleotides line up with TRBD1. Germline trimming cut 2 bases from V and 3 bases from J; bases unmatched to any gene: 4. Germline-derived CDR1 and CDR2 are MNHEY and SMNVEV (reference sequence). The CDR3 is 14 amino acids. The CDR3 sequence is CASSLGRGFYEQYF. DNA of the CDR3: TGTGCCAGCAGTTTAGGCAGGGGGTTCTACGAGCAGTACTTC.

This clone was seen just once. This CDR3 reads CSATTRIGYTF. The CDR3 coding sequence is TGCAGCGCAACGACAAGGATTGGCTACACCTTC. V and J are TRBV29-1 and TRBJ1-2; D not resolved. The germline V and J ends were trimmed by 7 bases and 7 bases, with 13 bases remaining between them. Germline assignment: CDR1 SQVTM and CDR2 ANQGSEA. The CDR3 loop spans 11 amino acids.

Comment on this clone: This sample includes further DNA sequences coding for the same CDR3. The chain recombines TRBV7-9 with TRBJ2-7; possibly TRBD1 for D (6 bases). The CDR3 totals 16 residues. V was clipped by 5 bases and J by 2 bases, with 19 bases between them. Germline lookup yields CDR1 SEHNR and CDR2 FQNEAQ (reference sequence). The CDR3 DNA sequence: TGTGCCAGCAGCCCGGCGTTCCGGGACAATCCCTACGAGCAGTACTTC. As protein: CASSPAFRDNPYEQYF.

The CDR3 region is CASSQESWGLAGNYEQYF. CDR3 nucleotides: TGCGCCAGCAGCCAAGAATCGTGGGGACTAGCGGGGAACTACGAGCAGTACTTC. The rearrangement uses TRBV4-1 and TRBJ2-7, with 13 bases aligning to TRBD2. The V gene end was trimmed by 0 bases and the J gene end by 3 bases; junction bases not matched to a gene: 8. The CDR3 sequence is 18 residues long. The V gene's germline CDR1 is MGHRA and CDR2 YSYEKL.

The sample holds a few counts of this clone. CDR3 sequence: CASSFGGNEQFF. In nucleotides, the CDR3 is TGTGCCAGCAGTTTCGGGGGCAATGAGCAGTTCTTC. The chain employs TRBV27 and TRBJ2-1, with D possibly TRBD2 on 6 matching bases. This CDR3 is 12 amino acids long. The germline gives CDR1 MNHEY, CDR2 SMNVEV (reference sequence). V was trimmed by 3 bases and J by 6 bases, leaving 6 bases between them.

The gene calls are TRBV11-2 and TRBJ1-2; D is undetermined. Trimming stripped 5 bases from V and 3 bases from J, with 7 bases between. The CDR3 is made up of 12 amino acids. The germline gives CDR1 SGHAT, CDR2 FQNNGV. CDR3 sequence (DNA): TGTGCCAGCAGCCAAGCTCACTATGGCTACACCTTC. Translated: CASSQAHYGYTF.

This rearrangement joins TRBV28 to TRBJ1-1, with D perhaps matching TRBD1 (5 bases). The CDR3 is made up of 14 amino acids. Trimming took off 2 bases at V and 4 bases at J, with 11 bases between the two ends. In germline, CDR1 is MDHEN, CDR2 SYDVKM. CDR3 sequence: CASSLPGVGTEAFF. The CDR3 DNA is TGTGCCAGCAGTTTACCGGGGGTGGGCACTGAAGCTTTCTTT.

The V gene is TRBV7-9, the J gene TRBJ2-5; 8 bases line up with TRBD1. Germline V CDR1 and CDR2: SEHNR, FQNEAQ (reference sequence). CDR3 length: 14 amino acids. With V trimmed by 4 bases and J by 5 bases, 6 bases remained unmatched. CDR3: CASSSAGGLETQYF. The DNA of the CDR3 is TGTGCCAGCAGCTCCGCAGGGGGCCTTGAGACCCAGTACTTC.

The chain recombines TRBV2 with TRBJ1-2, with D tentatively TRBD1 (6 bases). The CDR3 is 12 amino acids. Looked up from germline, CDR1 is SNHLY and CDR2 is FYNNEI. Deletions cut 3 bases from V and 8 bases from J, with 10 bases between. The CDR3 DNA reads TGTGCCAGCAGTGATCAGGGGACCGGCTACACCTTC. The encoded protein is CASSDQGTGYTF.